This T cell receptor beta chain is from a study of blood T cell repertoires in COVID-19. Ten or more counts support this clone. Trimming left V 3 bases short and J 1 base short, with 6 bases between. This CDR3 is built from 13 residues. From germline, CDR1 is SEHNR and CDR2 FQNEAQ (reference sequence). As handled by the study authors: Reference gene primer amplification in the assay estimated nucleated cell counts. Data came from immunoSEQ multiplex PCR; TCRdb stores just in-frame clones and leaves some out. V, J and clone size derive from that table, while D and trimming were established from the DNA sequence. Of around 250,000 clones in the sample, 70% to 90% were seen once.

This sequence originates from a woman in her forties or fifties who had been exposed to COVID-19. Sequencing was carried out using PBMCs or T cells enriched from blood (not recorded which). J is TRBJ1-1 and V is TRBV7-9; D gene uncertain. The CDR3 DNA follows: TGTGCCAGCAGCTTCGGAGAGAACACTGAAGCTTTCTTT. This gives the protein CASSFGENTEAFF.